The next 16 T cell receptor beta chains were all read from a single sample in a study of blood T cell repertoires in COVID-19. Clones were read by immunoSEQ multiplex PCR, and TCRdb kept only the in-frame ones, dropping some. The sample has around 97,000 clones; 70% to 90% are singletons. The sequenced sample was peripheral blood. These receptors all stem from a man aged 50-60 years in a cohort sampled during active COVID-19.

V and J are TRBV18 and TRBJ1-3; a weak D match, TRBD1 (5 bases). Germline lookup yields CDR1 KGHSH and CDR2 LQKENI. This CDR3 has 13 residues. V dropped 6 bases and J dropped 2 bases, with 8 bases sitting between them. CDR3 in amino acids: CASSGGAGNTIYF. In nucleotides, the CDR3 is TGTGCCAGCTCCGGGGGGGCTGGAAACACCATATATTTT.

The chain employs TRBV7-8 and TRBJ2-2; D remains ambiguous. This CDR3 contains 17 residues. Trimming removed 3 bases from V and 0 bases from J, with 14 bases in between. Per germline, CDR1 SGHVS and CDR2 FQNEAQ. CDR3 region: CASSFGRRRTNTGELFF. CDR3 coding DNA: TGTGCCAGCAGCTTCGGTCGGCGGAGAACGAACACCGGGGAGCTGTTTTTT.

V usage is TRBV2 and J usage is TRBJ1-4; perhaps TRBD1 as D (5 bases). CDR1 is SNHLY, CDR2 FYNNEI, per germline. The ends were cut back, 2 bases at V and 7 bases at J, with 14 bases in the middle. CDR3 length: 15 residues. In DNA form, the CDR3 reads TGTGCCAGCAGTGAATTACGGGGGAGAAGTGAAAAACTGTTTTTT. This codes for CASSELRGRSEKLFF. Full variable domain (remainder filled in from reference TRBV2 and TRBJ1-4): EPEVTQTPSHQVTQMGQEVILRCVPISNHLYFYWYRQILGQKVEFLVSFYNNEISEKSEIFDDQFSVERPDGSNFTLKIRSTKLEDSAMYFCASSELRGRSEKLFFGSGTQLSVL.

The chain is built from TRBV12-5 and TRBJ2-3; D is undetermined. Germline values: CDR1 LGHNT, CDR2 FRNRAP. The germline V and J ends were trimmed by 2 bases and 3 bases, with 6 bases remaining between them. This CDR3 comprises 13 residues. The CDR3 nucleotides are TGTGCTAGTGGTTTGACCACTACAGATACGCAGTATTTT. It encodes CASGLTTTDTQYF.

This clone was found once. The V call is TRBV24-1, the J call TRBJ1-5, with a weak D call TRBD1 (6 bases). Looked up from germline, CDR1 is KGHDR and CDR2 is SFDVKD. The V and J ends lost 6 bases and 5 bases respectively, with 10 bases between them. The CDR3 loop spans 13 amino acids. The CDR3 loop is CATSQTGYQPQHF. In DNA form, the CDR3 reads TGTGCCACCAGTCAAACAGGGTATCAGCCCCAGCATTTT.

The chain uses TRBV5-1 and TRBJ2-1; possibly TRBD2 for D (5 bases). This CDR3 is 13 amino acids long. Trimming pared 6 bases from V and 8 bases from J, leaving 15 bases between. Germline V gene sequence: CDR1 SGHRS, CDR2 YFSETQ. CDR3 nucleotide sequence: TGCGCCAGCACGGACTGGGGTGGGGATGAGCAGTTCTTC. This codes for CASTDWGGDEQFF.

The chain links TRBV18 to TRBJ1-2; TRBD1 agrees at 7 bases. This CDR3 is built from 13 residues. CDR1 and CDR2 from the germline V gene are KGHSH and LQKENI. V trimming: 4 bases; J trimming: 8 bases; junction bases outside the gene matches: 7. The CDR3 loop reads CASSRGQVEGYTF. The DNA for the CDR3 is TGTGCCAGCTCACGCGGACAGGTTGAAGGCTACACCTTC.

The V call is TRBV2, the J call TRBJ1-5; D unresolved. Germline assignment: CDR1 SNHLY and CDR2 FYNNEI. V lost 6 bases, J lost 1 base, and 13 bases lay in between. The length of the CDR3 is 15 residues. The CDR3 sequence is CASREGQRSNQPQHF. The CDR3 region has the DNA TGTGCCAGCAGGGAGGGCCAGCGGAGCAATCAGCCCCAGCATTTT.

J is TRBJ1-5 and V is TRBV27; 11 bases align to TRBD1. CDR1 and CDR2 (germline): MNHEY, SMNVEV (reference sequence). Trimming at V came to 3 bases and at J to 4 bases, leaving 2 bases not matched to a gene. The CDR3 spans 15 residues. This CDR3 is CASSFGTGGNQPQHF. The DNA for the CDR3 is TGTGCCAGCAGTTTTGGGACAGGGGGTAATCAGCCCCAGCATTTT.

The J gene is TRBJ1-6, the V gene TRBV3-1 (or the pseudogene TRBV3-2), with D unclear. The CDR3 length is 17 residues. Germline CDR1 is LGHDT and CDR2 is YNNKEL (reference sequence). V was pared by 4 bases and J by 3 bases, with 16 bases between. The CDR3 DNA reads as TGTGCCAGCAGCCCCCGAGGCGGCGGTGACTATAATTCACCCCTCCACTTT. Its translation: CASSPRGGGDYNSPLHF.

The rearrangement joins TRBV7-8 to TRBJ1-6; D may be TRBD1 (5 bases). Germline CDR1 and CDR2: SGHVS and FQNEAQ. The CDR3 has 15 residues. Trimming left V 5 bases short and J 9 bases short, with 17 bases between. CDR3 in amino acids: CASSPRAGQGSPLHF. In DNA form, the CDR3 reads TGTGCCAGCAGCCCACGGGCCGGGCAGGGTTCACCCCTCCACTTT.

The chain joins TRBV4-1 to TRBJ2-1, with 12 bases aligning to TRBD1. This CDR3 has 15 residues. Trimming removed 3 bases from V and 6 bases from J; junction bases left unmatched: 3. Germline loops: CDR1 MGHRA, CDR2 YSYEKL. The CDR3 nucleotides read TGCGCCAGCAGCCAGGGACAGGGGGCCTCCAATGAGCAGTTCTTC. Translation gives CASSQGQGASNEQFF.

The chain links TRBV6-5 to TRBJ1-1; TRBD1 matches 9 bases. Germline V gives CDR1 MNHEY, CDR2 SVGAGI. The CDR3 extends over 15 amino acids. Trimming cost V 7 bases and J 5 bases; bases outside gene matches: 11. The CDR3 DNA reads as TGTGCCAGCATTCCACAGGGGGCGCGGGGGACTGAAGCTTTCTTT. Its translation is CASIPQGARGTEAFF.

CDR3 DNA: TGCAGTGCTAGTGGGGGGACAGGGGGTCCTGGGGCCAACGTCCTGACTTTC. Translated, it gives CSASGGTGGPGANVLTF. The chain uses TRBV20-1 and TRBJ2-6; TRBD1 matches 11 bases. CDR1 is DFQATT and CDR2 is SNEGSKA in the germline V gene (reference sequence). The CDR3 has 17 amino acids. V was clipped by 3 bases and J by 2 bases; unmatched bases: 6.

CDR3 in amino acids: CASSLGQGANEQYF. The CDR3 DNA reads as TGCGCCAGCAGCCTCGGACAGGGGGCAAACGAGCAGTACTTC. The genes are TRBV4-3 and TRBJ2-7, with 11 bases fitting TRBD1. J gave up 5 bases and V 4 bases, and 4 bases lay outside the gene matches. CDR1 is LGHNA and CDR2 is YSLEER in the germline V gene. The CDR3 consists of 14 residues.

The chain recombines TRBV4-3 with TRBJ2-2, with TRBD2 identical over 8 bases. CDR1 is LGHNA, CDR2 YSLEER, per germline. Trimming took 0 bases from V and 0 from J; bases not matched to a gene: 9. This CDR3 spans 19 amino acids. CDR3 bases: TGCGCCAGCAGCCAAGATCCCCCAGCGGGGGCCGCGAACACCGGGGAGCTGTTTTTT. It encodes CASSQDPPAGAANTGELFF.